Below are 2 T cell receptor beta chains sequenced from a single sample in a study of OX40 agonist ivuxolimab in advanced cancers. The table came from immunoSEQ multiplex PCR; TCRdb's copy has only in-frame clones and leaves some out. The data contain some 150,000 clones, 90% of them singletons. The material sequenced was CD4+ or CD8+ T cells sorted from blood, taken in a trial of the OX40 agonist ivuxolimab. The receptors here all came from an adult with an advanced solid tumor such as melanoma, head and neck, liver or kidney cancer.

The rearrangement links TRBV27 to TRBJ2-5; D gene ambiguous. TRBJ2-7 explains the end of the DNA better; the J call may be wrong. CDR1 and CDR2 (germline): MNHEY, SMNVEV (reference sequence). The length of the CDR3 is 12 residues. The CDR3 sequence is CASRRASYEQYF. The DNA for the CDR3 is TGTGCCAGCAGGAGAGCTTCGTACGAGCAGTACTTC.

The chain joins TRBV18 to TRBJ1-1; D is ambiguous. Germline CDR1 and CDR2: KGHSH and LQKENI. The CDR3 is 15 amino acids. Trimming pared 1 base from V and 1 base from J, leaving 10 bases between. As DNA, the CDR3 is TGTGCCAGCTCACCACAAGCAGTTTCGAACACTGAAGCTTTCTTT. Translating it yields CASSPQAVSNTEAFF.